This entry concerns a single T cell receptor beta chain. The target antigen is unknown. The data stem from a study of cytomegalovirus exposure and HLA in healthy donors. Whole-study context: There were about 85 million unique TCRs (from HLA-typed donors) in an early data release.

This CDR3 contains 16 residues. The junction had 9 bases not matched to a gene; V was cut back by 5 bases and J by 6 bases. CDR1 SGHTA and CDR2 FQGNSA come from the germline V gene. General study results and limits: Despite most TCR sequences being rare, some public TCRs occurred in many donors. In vitro data verified a few CMV-associated chains as specific for CMV antigens. Reports credit the classifier with highly specific, highly sensitive diagnosis of cytomegalovirus status.

PCR amplification relied on 60 Vbeta primers (plus 13 Jbeta primers). Only in-frame clones appear in the TCRdb table, and some are missing; sequencing was by immunoSEQ multiplex PCR. The sample records 150,000 or so clones, around 73% being singletons. Sequences were obtained from PBMCs. This TCR derives from a female donor in good health and CMV-seronegative. This chain links TRBV7-2 with TRBJ2-3, with TRBD1 matching 12 bases. The CDR3 nucleotides are TGTGCCAGCAGCGGGGGACAGGGGGCGTCGGCGGATACGCAGTATTTT. Translation gives CASSGGQGASADTQYF.